This T cell receptor (beta chain) emerged from a study of beta chain features in type 1 diabetes. Study-wide points: More deletions and fewer insertions at VDJ junctions were seen in type 1 diabetes patients. Patients' naive, central memory and regulatory TCRB repertoires appeared more alike than those of healthy donors.

The isolated RNA, all of it, was reverse transcribed, so expressed TCRB transcripts were what got sequenced. Only in-frame clones appear in the TCRdb table, and some are missing; sequencing was by immunoSEQ multiplex PCR. The table lists about 60,000 clones, around three fifths of them singletons. The germline V gene has CDR1 MGHDK and CDR2 SYGVNS. This CDR3 has 15 residues. V shed 5 bases and J 2 bases; nucleotides not matched to a gene: 6. As for this clone: Its antigen is unidentified.

CD45RO/CCR7/CD25/CD127/CD95/CD27 staining was used to isolate CD4+ naive, central memory, regulatory and stem cell-like memory cells by sorting. The material sequenced was Tregs from blood. This receptor was identified in a woman in her late teens or twenties in good health. The chain carries TRBV25-1 and TRBJ2-5; 9 nucleotides match TRBD2. CDR3 protein: CASSFGGGAQETQYF. CDR3 in DNA: TGTGCCAGCAGTTTTGGCGGGGGGGCACAAGAGACCCAGTACTTC.